There are many counts of the clone carrying this TCR beta chain. Its target is unknown. The data were obtained in a study of T cells after yellow fever vaccination. Study-level points and caveats: A large majority of primary-vaccination clones showed up again after the booster (96% CD4, around 90% CD8). By day 5 rather than day 15, the secondary response had peaked, though it was weaker.

Germline V lookup: CDR1 SQVTM, CDR2 ANQGSEA. The CDR3 contains 14 residues. V was pared by 3 bases and J by 4 bases, with 14 bases between. In making TCR cDNA, 5'RACE template switching added a universal primer site and UMIs to it. A single record per CDR3 protein comes from TCRdb applying MiXCR to the 5' RACE reads. The sample shows fewer than 350,000 distinct CDR3 sequences, roughly 8.7% of them seen only once. Here the sequenced sample was PBMCs, taken on the day of the first yellow fever vaccination. The source is a man younger than 35 who received the YFV17D yellow fever vaccine. The chain uses TRBV29-1 and TRBJ2-3; maybe TRBD1 (6 bases). CDR3 nucleotides: TGCAGCGTTGAGGGTCCCAGGGGCGCAGATACGCAGTATTTT. It yields the protein CSVEGPRGADTQYF.